This is a list of T cell receptor beta chains from one sample in a study of T cells in Graves' hyperthyroidism and ophthalmopathy. TCRdb processed the multiplex PCR reads anew with MiXCR; each CDR3 protein has one entry. The sample includes around 490,000 distinct CDR3 sequences, roughly 21% of them seen just once. The source material was blood. These receptors were taken from a man aged 40-49 years with Graves' ophthalmopathy. Each CDR3 is given with its conserved first and last residue. The D gene is left open where the match is weak. Not every row has a clone size; where given, it reads once, few, many or a size class.

J: TRBJ2-2; V: TRBV12-3/TRBV12-4; D: TRBD2; size: -; DNA: TGTGCCAGCGAGCCCGGGGGGGGGCCTGGGGAGCTGTTTTTT; CDR3: CASEPGGGPGELFF
J: TRBJ2-7; V: TRBV5-1; D: TRBD1; size: -; DNA: TGCGCCAGCAGCTCTTTGACAGGGGACGAGCAGTACTTC; CDR3: CASSSLTGDEQYF
J: TRBJ2-5; V: TRBV29-1; D: -; size: few; DNA: TGCAGCGTGGGCCAGATCCAAGAGACCCAGTACTTC; CDR3: CSVGQIQETQYF
J: TRBJ2-2; V: TRBV12-3/TRBV12-4; D: TRBD2; size: many; DNA: TGTGCCAGCAGTCTCTCCAAGGGACAGGCGACTAGCGGGGGTGTAACCGGGGAGCTGTTTTTT; CDR3: CASSLSKGQATSGGVTGELFF
J: TRBJ2-6; V: TRBV18; D: -; size: few; DNA: TGTGCCAGCTCACCAAACAGCCTCTCTGGGGCCAACGTCCTGACTTTC; CDR3: CASSPNSLSGANVLTF
J: TRBJ2-7; V: TRBV28; D: TRBD2; size: many; DNA: TGTGCCAGCTTTGGGGGGGGACCGCCCTCCTACGAGCAGTACTTC; CDR3: CASFGGGPPSYEQYF
J: TRBJ2-3; V: TRBV6-4; D: -; size: -; DNA: TGTGCCAGCAGTGAATGGGCCAGGGATACAGATACGCAGTATTTT; CDR3: CASSEWARDTDTQYF
J: TRBJ2-1; V: TRBV7-9; D: TRBD2; size: few; DNA: TGTGCCAGCAGCTTATTGCGGGGGGGTGACAATGAGCAGTTCTTC; CDR3: CASSLLRGGDNEQFF
J: TRBJ2-5; V: TRBV30; D: TRBD1; size: -; DNA: TGTGCCTGGAGTGGGGGGACAGGGGGAGAGACCCAGTACTTC; CDR3: CAWSGGTGGETQYF
J: TRBJ2-7; V: TRBV28; D: TRBD1; size: many; DNA: TGTGCCAGTACGACAGGGTACGAGCAGTACTTC; CDR3: CASTTGYEQYF
J: TRBJ2-1; V: TRBV12-3/TRBV12-4; D: TRBD2; size: many; DNA: TGTGCCAGCCTTTTGGGTAGCGGGAAAAGCAATGAGCAGTTCTTC; CDR3: CASLLGSGKSNEQFF
J: TRBJ1-2; V: TRBV9; D: TRBD1; size: -; DNA: TGCTTTCCCCCGGGACAGAGAAATTATGGCTACACCTTC; CDR3: CFPPGQRNYGYTF
J: TRBJ1-1; V: TRBV7-6; D: -; size: -; DNA: TGTGCCAGCAGCTTAGCCCAGGGTCGACACACTGAAGCTTTCTTT; CDR3: CASSLAQGRHTEAFF
J: TRBJ1-1; V: TRBV6-2/TRBV6-3; D: -; size: -; DNA: TGTGCCAGCAGTCCCTCTCCCGGGAGCACTGAAGCTTTCTTT; CDR3: CASSPSPGSTEAFF
J: TRBJ1-2; V: TRBV12-3/TRBV12-4; D: TRBD1; size: few; DNA: TGTGCCAGCAGTTTGGGGACAGTCAATGGCTACGCCTTC; CDR3: CASSLGTVNGYAF
J: TRBJ1-1; V: TRBV6-1; D: -; size: -; DNA: TGTGCCAGCAGATCGCCGGCCACAGGGAACACTGAAGCTTTCTTT; CDR3: CASRSPATGNTEAFF
J: TRBJ2-1; V: TRBV19; D: TRBD2; size: -; DNA: TGTGCCAGTAGTATAGGAGGTCTAGCGGACTCCTACAATGAGCAGTTCTTC; CDR3: CASSIGGLADSYNEQFF
J: TRBJ2-7; V: TRBV27; D: TRBD2; size: many; DNA: TGTGCCAGCAGTCCGCGAGGGACTAGCGGGAGCGAGCAGTACTTC; CDR3: CASSPRGTSGSEQYF
J: TRBJ2-7; V: TRBV11-2; D: -; size: few; DNA: TGTGCCAGCAGCTTAATTTTCCACGAGCAGTACTTC; CDR3: CASSLIFHEQYF
J: TRBJ2-7; V: TRBV7-9; D: -; size: many; DNA: TGTGCCAGCAGCGACGGGACGGCTCGAGGCTACGAGCAGTACTTC; CDR3: CASSDGTARGYEQYF
J: TRBJ1-1; V: TRBV2; D: -; size: many; DNA: TGTGCCAGCCTTGAAGGGGCGAACACTGAAGCTTTCTTT; CDR3: CASLEGANTEAFF
J: TRBJ1-6; V: TRBV28; D: TRBD1; size: few; DNA: TGTGCCAGCAGCTCAGGGGGCTATAATTCACCCCTCCACTTT; CDR3: CASSSGGYNSPLHF
J: TRBJ1-4; V: TRBV11-2; D: -; size: -; DNA: TGTGCCAGCAGCTTACGGGGAGGAGGGGGATCAAATGAAAAACTGTTTTTT; CDR3: CASSLRGGGGSNEKLFF
J: TRBJ2-1; V: TRBV29-1; D: -; size: few; DNA: TGCAGCGTGCTGATCAGGGTCAATGAGCAGTTCTTC; CDR3: CSVLIRVNEQFF
J: TRBJ2-5; V: TRBV5-5; D: TRBD1; size: many; DNA: TGTGCCAGCAGCTTATTTCGAAAGGACAGGGGAGAGACCCAGTACTTC; CDR3: CASSLFRKDRGETQYF
J: TRBJ2-3; V: TRBV19; D: -; size: -; DNA: TGTGCCAGTAGTTCCTCGCGCATCACAGATACGCAGTATTTT; CDR3: CASSSSRITDTQYF
J: TRBJ2-3; V: TRBV20-1; D: -; size: few; DNA: TGCAGTGCTAGAGGGGGGCGCTACACAGATACGCAGTATTTT; CDR3: CSARGGRYTDTQYF
J: TRBJ2-1; V: TRBV24-1; D: TRBD2; size: few; DNA: TGTGCCACCAGTGGACGAGCGGGGGGGCATAATGAGCAGTTCTTC; CDR3: CATSGRAGGHNEQFF
J: TRBJ2-3; V: TRBV7-9; D: TRBD1; size: -; DNA: TGTGCCAGCAGCCCGACAGGGGCGGATACGCAGTATTTT; CDR3: CASSPTGADTQYF
J: TRBJ2-7; V: TRBV6-2/TRBV6-3; D: -; size: few; DNA: TGTGCCAGCAGTTACAGCCAGGGCTACGAGCAGTACTTC; CDR3: CASSYSQGYEQYF
J: TRBJ2-7; V: TRBV2; D: -; size: many; DNA: TGTGCCAGCAGGGCGGACTCCTACGAGCAGTACTTC; CDR3: CASRADSYEQYF
J: TRBJ2-5; V: TRBV4-3; D: TRBD1; size: few; DNA: TGCGCCAGCAGCCAATACGACAGGGGACAAGAGACCCAGTACTTC; CDR3: CASSQYDRGQETQYF
J: TRBJ1-1; V: TRBV2; D: -; size: many; DNA: TGTGCCAGCAGCGCTACCCGATCGACCGGGGGATCTGAAGCTTTCTTT; CDR3: CASSATRSTGGSEAFF
J: TRBJ2-3; V: TRBV7-3; D: -; size: many; DNA: TGTGCCAGCAGCTTTACGGGGGCGCGCACAGATACGCAGTATTTT; CDR3: CASSFTGARTDTQYF
J: TRBJ1-5; V: TRBV12-3/TRBV12-4; D: -; size: -; DNA: TGTGCCAGCAGTTTCTCGTCTCAGCCCCAGCATTTT; CDR3: CASSFSSQPQHF
J: TRBJ2-4; V: TRBV6-5; D: -; size: -; DNA: TGTGCCAGCAGTTACTCGTTGCCGGGGCGAGACATTCAGTACTTC; CDR3: CASSYSLPGRDIQYF
J: TRBJ2-3; V: TRBV20-1; D: TRBD2; size: few; DNA: TGCAGTGCTAGAGCCACTGGGCGGGGGGTGAAAGATACGCAGTATTTT; CDR3: CSARATGRGVKDTQYF
J: TRBJ2-1; V: TRBV19; D: TRBD2; size: -; DNA: TGTGCCAGTAGCCCCACCGGGACTAGCCTAAATGAGCAGTTCTTC; CDR3: CASSPTGTSLNEQFF
J: TRBJ2-5; V: TRBV7-8; D: TRBD1; size: many; DNA: TGTGCCAGCAGCTTTCAGGGGGTTCGAGAGACCCAGTACTTC; CDR3: CASSFQGVRETQYF
J: TRBJ2-7; V: TRBV20-1; D: -; size: few; DNA: TGCAGTGCTGGAGGGGGGCATGGGGGATCCGAGCAGTACTTC; CDR3: CSAGGGHGGSEQYF
J: TRBJ1-4; V: TRBV19; D: -; size: -; DNA: TGTGCCAGTAGGGACCTAAATGAAAAACTGTTTTTT; CDR3: CASRDLNEKLFF
J: TRBJ1-1; V: TRBV7-3; D: -; size: few; DNA: TGTGCCAGCAGCTTAGGTCCCGTCACTGAAGCTTTCTTT; CDR3: CASSLGPVTEAFF
J: TRBJ1-4; V: TRBV6-1; D: -; size: many; DNA: TGTGCCAGCAGTACTGGGAGCACTAATGAAAAACTGTTTTTT; CDR3: CASSTGSTNEKLFF
J: TRBJ2-1; V: TRBV28; D: -; size: few; DNA: TGTGCCAGCAGTATCCGTATGATCGATGAGCAGTTCTTC; CDR3: CASSIRMIDEQFF